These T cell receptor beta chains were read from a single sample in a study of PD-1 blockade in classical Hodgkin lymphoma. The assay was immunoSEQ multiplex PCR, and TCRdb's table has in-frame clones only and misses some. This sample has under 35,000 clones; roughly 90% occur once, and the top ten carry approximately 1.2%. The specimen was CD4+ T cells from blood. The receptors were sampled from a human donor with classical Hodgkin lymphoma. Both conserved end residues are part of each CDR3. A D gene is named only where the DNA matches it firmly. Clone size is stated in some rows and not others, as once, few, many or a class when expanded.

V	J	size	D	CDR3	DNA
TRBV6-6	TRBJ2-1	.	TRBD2	CASSWTSGNEQFF	TGTGCCAGCAGTTGGACTAGCGGCAATGAGCAGTTCTTC
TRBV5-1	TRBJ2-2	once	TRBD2	CASSFLLAGVRMLNTGELFF	TGCGCCAGCAGCTTCTTACTAGCGGGAGTTAGGATGTTGAACACCGGGGAGCTGTTTTTT
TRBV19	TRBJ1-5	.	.	CASSRALSSNQPQHF	TGTGCCAGTAGTCGGGCACTAAGTAGCAATCAGCCCCAGCATTTT
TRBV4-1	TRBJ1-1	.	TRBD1	CASSQSGGSRTEAFF	TGCGCCAGCAGCCAATCAGGGGGCTCGAGGACTGAAGCTTTCTTT
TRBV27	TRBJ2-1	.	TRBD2	CASSLRLAGVTNEQFF	TGTGCCAGCAGTTTACGACTAGCGGGAGTCACGAATGAGCAGTTCTTC
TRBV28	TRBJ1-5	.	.	CASSPAGTSNQPQHF	TGTGCCAGCTCCCCCGCAGGGACCAGCAATCAGCCCCAGCATTTT
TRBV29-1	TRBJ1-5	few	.	CSVASGWGMNQPQHF	TGCAGCGTCGCATCCGGGTGGGGTATGAATCAGCCCCAGCATTTT
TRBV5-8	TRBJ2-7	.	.	CASRRWSYEQYF	TGTGCCAGTAGGCGTTGGTCCTACGAGCAGTACTTC
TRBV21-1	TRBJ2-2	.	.	CASMGLPTGELFF	TGTGCCAGCATGGGCCTCCCAACCGGGGAGCTGTTTTTT
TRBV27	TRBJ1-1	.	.	CASSSTGGLGAFF	TGTGCCAGCAGTTCCACCGGGGGGCTCGGAGCTTTCTTT
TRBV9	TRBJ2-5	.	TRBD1	CASSVGRGQQTQYF	TGTGCCAGCAGCGTAGGTAGGGGGCAGCAGACCCAGTACTTC
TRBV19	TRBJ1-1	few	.	CASSIRGGDTEAFF	TGTGCCAGTAGTATACGGGGGGGTGATACTGAAGCTTTCTTT
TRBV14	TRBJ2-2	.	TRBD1	CASSQRQGGTGELFF	TGTGCCAGCAGCCAAAGACAGGGTGGGACCGGGGAGCTGTTTTTT
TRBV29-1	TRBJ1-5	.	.	CSVATGSNQPQHF	TGCAGCGTCGCCACAGGTAGCAATCAGCCCCAGCATTTT
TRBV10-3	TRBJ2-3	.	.	CAISEREGTDTQYF	TGTGCCATCAGTGAGAGGGAGGGCACAGATACGCAGTATTTT
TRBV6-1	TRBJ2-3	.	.	CASSGLREGTDTQYF	TGTGCCAGCAGTGGGTTAAGGGAGGGCACAGATACGCAGTATTTT
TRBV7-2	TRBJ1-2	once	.	CASSGGTGFYGYTF	TGTGCCAGCAGCGGGGGGACGGGGTTCTATGGCTACACCTTC
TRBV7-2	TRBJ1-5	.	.	CASSPNNQPQHF	TGTGCCAGCAGCCCCAACAATCAGCCCCAGCATTTT
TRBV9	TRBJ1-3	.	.	CASSVVRGPLKGGNTIYF	TGTGCCAGCAGCGTAGTAAGGGGCCCTCTTAAAGGTGGAAACACCATATATTTT
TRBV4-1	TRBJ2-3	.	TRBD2	CASSPRLAGSTDTQYF	TGCGCCAGCAGCCCCAGACTAGCGGGATCCACAGATACGCAGTATTTT
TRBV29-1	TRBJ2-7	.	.	CSVEESGWEQYF	TGCAGCGTTGAAGAATCTGGCTGGGAGCAGTACTTC
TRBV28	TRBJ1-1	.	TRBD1	CASSSGQGGEAFF	TGTGCCAGCAGTTCCGGACAGGGGGGGGAAGCTTTCTTT
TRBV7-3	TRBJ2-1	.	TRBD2	CASSISGSGSYNEQFF	TGTGCCAGCAGCATTAGCGGGTCGGGGTCCTACAATGAGCAGTTCTTC
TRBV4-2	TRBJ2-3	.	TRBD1	CASSLTGTGGGTDTQYF	TGTGCCAGCAGCCTTACCGGGACAGGGGGCGGCACAGATACGCAGTATTTT
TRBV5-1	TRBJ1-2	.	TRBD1	CASSLQGETYGYTF	TGCGCCAGCAGCTTACAGGGGGAAACGTACGGCTACACCTTC